One sample yielded the 24 T cell receptor beta chains listed below, sequenced in a study of shared clonotypes between healthy human individuals. Measured with immunoSEQ multiplex PCR; TCRdb has only the in-frame clones, and not every one. The sample comprises about 110,000 clones, around 68% of which are singletons, and roughly a quarter rests with the top ten. Material for sequencing was memory CD8+ T cells sorted from blood. Indicated subset: CD45RO+ cells pooled with CCR7-negative TemRA cells. These receptor sequences come from a woman aged 25 to 39 in good health.

The genes are TRBV28 and TRBJ1-5; no definite D call. The CDR3 is 15 residues long. V was shortened by 4 bases and J by 2 bases, with 12 bases between the two germline ends. CDR1 is MDHEN and CDR2 is SYDVKM in the germline V gene. CDR3 coding DNA: TGTGCCAGCAGTTATGTTTTCCTTGGCAATCAGCCCCAGCATTTT. Residues: CASSYVFLGNQPQHF.

This chain connects TRBV27 to TRBJ1-2; D perhaps matches TRBD1 (5 bases). This CDR3 is built from 13 residues. The V gene lost 0 bases and the J gene lost 9 bases, with 11 bases spanning the gap. Germline V gives CDR1 MNHEY, CDR2 SMNVEV (reference sequence). The CDR3 protein is CASSLSRPGRYTF. DNA of the CDR3: TGTGCCAGCAGTTTATCGAGACCAGGGCGCTACACCTTC.

This chain joins TRBV28 and TRBJ1-1; perhaps TRBD1 as D (6 bases). Deletions cut 3 bases from V and 4 bases from J, with 12 bases between. In germline, CDR1 is MDHEN, CDR2 SYDVKM. The CDR3 sequence is 14 residues long. CDR3 DNA sequence: TGTGCCAGCAGTTTTGCCAGGGGAAGCACTGAAGCTTTCTTT. Encoded protein: CASSFARGSTEAFF.

A few counts support this clone. The chain links TRBV6-6 to TRBJ2-3; 11 positions agree with TRBD2. V trimming: 5 bases; J trimming: 2 bases; junction bases outside the gene matches: 3. The CDR3 is 15 amino acids. The germline gives CDR1 MNHNY, CDR2 SVGAGI (reference sequence). The CDR3 sequence is CASSLLAGDTDTQYF. In nucleotides, the CDR3 is TGTGCCAGCAGTCTACTAGCGGGAGACACAGATACGCAGTATTTT.

This clone was counted a few times. The chain has TRBV7-9 and TRBJ1-2, with D possibly being TRBD1 (6 bases). The V end lost 5 bases, the J end lost 2 bases, and 9 bases lay between the germline ends. Germline V gene lookup returns CDR1 SEHNR and CDR2 FQNEAQ (reference sequence). The CDR3 spans 13 residues. CDR3 nucleotides: TGTGCCAGCAGCCCCCAGGGGAACTATGGCTACACCTTC. Translation: CASSPQGNYGYTF.

This clone was seen ten or more times. The chain recombines TRBV6-4 with TRBJ1-6; possible D gene TRBD1, 5 bases. The germline V gene encodes CDR1 MRHNA and CDR2 SNTAGT. V lost 5 bases to trimming and J lost 6 bases, with 11 bases between them. The CDR3 totals 14 residues. CDR3 sequence (DNA): TGTGCCAGCAGTCAAGGGGCCAGTAATTCACCCCTCCACTTT. Translating it yields CASSQGASNSPLHF.

The chain uses TRBV29-1 and TRBJ2-5; maybe TRBD2 (5 bases). The CDR3 has 13 amino acids. The germline V gene has CDR1 SQVTM and CDR2 ANQGSEA. V dropped 7 bases and J dropped 11 bases, with 23 bases sitting between them. CDR3 nucleotides: TGCAGCGCCGAAGGGAGCGCGGTTAAAGAGCAGTACTTC. Its protein product is CSAEGSAVKEQYF.

This clone has just a few counts. The chain carries TRBV2 and TRBJ2-1; D is possibly TRBD1 (5 bases). This CDR3 comprises 13 residues. In germline, CDR1 is SNHLY, CDR2 FYNNEI. Deletions cut 8 bases from V and 4 bases from J, with 12 bases between. DNA of the CDR3: TGTGCCAGCGCCTCGGACAATTACAATGAGCAGTTCTTC. It encodes CASASDNYNEQFF.

The chain links TRBV11-3 to TRBJ1-1, with 11 nucleotides matching TRBD1. Germline V gene sequence: CDR1 SGHNT, CDR2 YENEEA. The V segment lost 1 base and the J segment 9 bases; nucleotides outside the gene matches: 1. The CDR3 spans 13 residues. The DNA for the CDR3 is TGTGCCAGCAGCTTAGGGACAGGGGGCAAAGCTTTCTTT. Translation gives CASSLGTGGKAFF.

The chain employs TRBV4-2 and TRBJ2-7; D is undetermined. V was shortened by 4 bases and J by 3 bases, with 16 bases between the two germline ends. Germline V CDR1 and CDR2: LGHNA, YNFKEQ. CDR3 size: 15 residues. CDR3 region: CASSLAIASVYEQYF. The CDR3 DNA reads TGTGCCAGCAGCCTCGCGATTGCTTCAGTCTACGAGCAGTACTTC.

This clone was found many times. The CDR3 nucleotides read TGTGCCAGTAGGGGACAGGGAAAGTGGACTGAAGCTTTCTTT. Residues: CASRGQGKWTEAFF. This chain uses TRBV2 with TRBJ1-1; TRBD1 matches 9 bases. After removal of 9 bases from V and 5 bases from J, the junction contained 10 bases not matched to a gene. There are 14 residues in the CDR3. Germline V gene lookup returns CDR1 SNHLY and CDR2 FYNNEI.

The V call is TRBV10-2, the J call TRBJ2-1; TRBD1 matches 7 bases. This CDR3 region has 16 residues. Germline CDR1 is WSHSY and CDR2 is SAAADI. V was pared by 2 bases and J by 6 bases, with 10 bases of the junction left unmatched. The CDR3 DNA reads TGCGCCAGCAGTGAGCCTGACAGGGTGTTTGTCAATGAGCAGTTCTTC. Its translation is CASSEPDRVFVNEQFF.

On this clone itself: This sequence is one base from a far larger clone and is likely a read error. Other DNA sequences in the same sample also yield this CDR3. The V and J genes are TRBV25-1 and TRBJ2-7; 10 nucleotides align to TRBD2. The CDR3 extends over 16 amino acids. CDR1 is MGHDK, CDR2 SYGVNS, per germline. The CDR3 protein is CASSQGLAVSSYEQYF. CDR3 nucleotide sequence: TGCGCCAGCAGCCAAGGACTAGCGGTTTCATCCTACGAGCAGTACTTC.

The chain links TRBV5-1 to TRBJ2-6; TRBD2 matches at 7 bases. The CDR3 is made up of 17 amino acids. Germline loops: CDR1 SGHRS, CDR2 YFSETQ. V was pared by 1 base and J by 0 bases, with 4 bases of the junction left unmatched. The CDR3, as DNA: TGCGCCAGCAGCTTGCAGGGCGGGAGCTCTGGGGCCAACGTCCTGACTTTC. Encoded protein: CASSLQGGSSGANVLTF.

The table lists this clone with many counts. The rearrangement uses TRBV6-1 and TRBJ2-2, with D unresolved. Trimming left V 5 bases short and J 3 bases short, with 7 bases between. This CDR3 contains 13 residues. Germline lookup yields CDR1 MNHNS and CDR2 SASEGT. Written as DNA, the CDR3 is TGTGCCAGCAGTTCGAAGGACACCGGGGAGCTGTTTTTT. Its protein is CASSSKDTGELFF.

The chain recombines TRBV19 with TRBJ2-7, with 9 bases matching TRBD1. CDR1 LNHDA and CDR2 SQIVND come from the germline V gene (reference sequence). V lost 4 bases and J lost 2; bases outside the gene matches: 0. The CDR3 contains 13 residues. The CDR3 is CASSRTGAYEQYF. The CDR3 nucleotides read TGTGCCAGTAGTAGGACAGGGGCCTACGAGCAGTACTTC.

The sample holds a few counts of this clone. The chain is built from TRBV5-8 and TRBJ2-1; 14 bases match TRBD2. Germline V gene lookup returns CDR1 SGHTS and CDR2 YDEGEE. J was trimmed by 10 bases and V by 4 bases; bases with no gene match: 10. The CDR3 runs to 16 residues. CDR3 in amino acids: CASSAGTSGSLSEQFF. The CDR3, as DNA: TGTGCCAGCAGCGCTGGGACTAGCGGGAGCCTATCAGAGCAGTTCTTC.

The chain recombines TRBV15 with TRBJ2-1, with TRBD2 as a possible D gene (6 bases). The CDR3 spans 15 residues. V gave up 1 base and J gave up 3 bases, with 10 bases separating them. Per germline, CDR1 LNHNV and CDR2 YYDKDF (reference sequence). Here the CDR3 DNA reads TGTGCCACCAGCAGAGTTCGGGAGTACTACAATGAGCAGTTCTTC. Encoded protein: CATSRVREYYNEQFF.

For this clone: The junction shows a germline mismatch at one end, possibly a read error. The chain couples TRBV27 to TRBJ2-5; D not resolved. The CDR3 consists of 12 residues. The V gene's germline CDR1 is MNHEY and CDR2 SMNVEV (reference sequence). The CDR3 here is CASSTLGENQYF. The DNA of the CDR3 is TGTGCCAGCAGTACACTCGGCGAGAACCAGTACTTC.

Written as DNA, the CDR3 is TGTGCCAGCAGTGCCTCCGGGACGGGACCCGGGGAGCTGTTTTTT. Protein product: CASSASGTGPGELFF. The rearrangement joins TRBV6-1 to TRBJ2-2, with D perhaps being TRBD1 or TRBD2 (5 bases each). The V and J ends lost 4 bases and 6 bases respectively, with 15 bases between them. Germline V gene data show CDR1 as MNHNS and CDR2 as SASEGT. The CDR3 covers 15 residues.

This sequence joins TRBV4-1 and TRBJ1-6, with TRBD1 as a possible D gene (6 bases). Trimming took 4 bases from V and 11 from J, leaving 18 bases between them. CDR1 is MGHRA and CDR2 is YSYEKL in the germline V gene. This CDR3 spans 15 amino acids. The CDR3 coding sequence is TGCGCCAGCAGCCGCATTCTCTACAGGGAGGCACCCCTCCACTTT. It is translated as CASSRILYREAPLHF.

To note about this clone: This likely traces to a read error, being one base from a far larger clone. Other DNA sequences within the sample encode an identical CDR3. The rearrangement joins TRBV27 to TRBJ2-5, with D unresolved. The end of the DNA is better explained by TRBJ2-7, so the J call may be wrong. Germline lookup yields CDR1 MNHEY and CDR2 SMNVEV (reference sequence). This CDR3 spans 12 amino acids. CDR3 loop: CATFTSSYEQYF. CDR3 bases: TGTGCCACCTTCACGAGCTCCTACGAGCAGTACTTC.

Only a few counts were recorded for this clone. This chain joins TRBV19 and TRBJ2-5, with unresolved D. V dropped 5 bases and J dropped 3 bases, with 4 bases sitting between them. Per the germline V gene, CDR1 is LNHDA and CDR2 is SQIVND (reference sequence). This CDR3 is built from 11 residues. Written as DNA, the CDR3 is TGTGCCAGTAGTGTGGAAGAGACCCAGTACTTC. This gives the protein CASSVEETQYF.

The genes are TRBV6-5 and TRBJ2-5; D remains ambiguous. Germline lookup yields CDR1 MNHEY and CDR2 SVGAGI. The CDR3 covers 13 residues. Deletions cut 6 bases from V and 3 bases from J, with 11 bases between. Written as DNA, the CDR3 is TGTGCCAGCAGCAGACTCATGGAAGAGACCCAGTACTTC. Its translation: CASSRLMEETQYF.